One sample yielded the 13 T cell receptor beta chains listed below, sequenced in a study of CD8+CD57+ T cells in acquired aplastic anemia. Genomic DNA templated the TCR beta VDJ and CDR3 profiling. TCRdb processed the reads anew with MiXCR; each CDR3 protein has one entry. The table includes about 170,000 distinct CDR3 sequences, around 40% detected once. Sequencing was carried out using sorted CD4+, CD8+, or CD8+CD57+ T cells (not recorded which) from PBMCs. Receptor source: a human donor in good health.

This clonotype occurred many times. CDR3 bases: TGTGCCAGCAGCCGATTTTGGACAGAAGAGACCCAGTACTTC. It yields the protein CASSRFWTEETQYF. The chain links TRBV5-5 to TRBJ2-5; possible D gene TRBD1, 6 bases. Germline assignment: CDR1 SGHKS and CDR2 YYEKEE (reference sequence). Trimming removed 4 bases from V and 3 bases from J, with 13 bases in between. The CDR3 extends over 14 amino acids.

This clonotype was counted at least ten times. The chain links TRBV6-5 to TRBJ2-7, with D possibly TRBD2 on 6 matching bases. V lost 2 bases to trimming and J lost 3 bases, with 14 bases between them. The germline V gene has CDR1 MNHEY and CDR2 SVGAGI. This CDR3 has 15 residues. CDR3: CASSYRWAGIYEQYF. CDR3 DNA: TGTGCCAGCAGTTACCGGTGGGCGGGAATCTACGAGCAGTACTTC.

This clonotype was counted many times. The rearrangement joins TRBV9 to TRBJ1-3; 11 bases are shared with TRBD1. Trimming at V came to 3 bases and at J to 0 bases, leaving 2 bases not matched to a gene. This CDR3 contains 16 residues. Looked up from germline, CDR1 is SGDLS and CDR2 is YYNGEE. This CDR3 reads CASSGGTGGSGNTIYF. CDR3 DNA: TGTGCCAGCAGCGGCGGGACAGGGGGCTCTGGAAACACCATATATTTT.

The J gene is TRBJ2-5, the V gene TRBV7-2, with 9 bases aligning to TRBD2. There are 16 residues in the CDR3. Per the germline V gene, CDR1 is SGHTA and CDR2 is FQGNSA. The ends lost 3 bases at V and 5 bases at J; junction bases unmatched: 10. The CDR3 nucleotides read TGTGCCAGCAGCTTTTCGCGCGGGAGGGTTCGGGAGACCCAGTACTTC. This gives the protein CASSFSRGRVRETQYF.

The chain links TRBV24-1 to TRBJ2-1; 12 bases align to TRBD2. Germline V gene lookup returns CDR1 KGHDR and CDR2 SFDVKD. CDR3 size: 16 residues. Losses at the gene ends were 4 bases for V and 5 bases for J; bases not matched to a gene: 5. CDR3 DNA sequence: TGTGCCACCAGTGACCGACTAGCGGGGGAGGACAATGAGCAGTTCTTC. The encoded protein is CATSDRLAGEDNEQFF.

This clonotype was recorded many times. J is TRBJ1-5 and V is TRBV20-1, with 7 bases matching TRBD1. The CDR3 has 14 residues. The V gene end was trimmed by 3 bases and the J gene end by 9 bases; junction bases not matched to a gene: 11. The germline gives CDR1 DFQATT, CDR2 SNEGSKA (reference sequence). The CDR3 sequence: CSASGAGGGWPQHF. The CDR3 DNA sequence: TGCAGTGCTAGTGGGGCAGGGGGAGGATGGCCCCAGCATTTT.

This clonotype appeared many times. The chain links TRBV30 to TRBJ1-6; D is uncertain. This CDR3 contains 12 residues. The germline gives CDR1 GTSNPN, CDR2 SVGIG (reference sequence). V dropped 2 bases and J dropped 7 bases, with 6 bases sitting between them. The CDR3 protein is CAWSPQNSPLHF. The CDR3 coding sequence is TGTGCCTGGAGTCCTCAAAATTCACCCCTCCACTTT.

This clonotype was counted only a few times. The CDR3 protein is CASSLGSKVQNEQFF. The CDR3 DNA sequence: TGTGCCAGCAGCTTGGGGTCGAAGGTACAGAATGAGCAGTTCTTC. This sequence joins TRBV5-4 and TRBJ2-1; no clear D. The length of the CDR3 is 15 residues. The germline gives CDR1 SGHNT, CDR2 YYREEE (reference sequence). With 0 bases removed from V and 7 bases from J, the gap between germline ends came to 14 bases. The full variable domain, its missing parts supplied by reference TRBV5-4 and TRBJ2-1, is ETGVTQSPTHLIKTRGQQVTLRCSSQSGHNTVSWYQQALGQGPQFIFQYYREEENGRGNFPPRFSGLQFPNYSSELNVNALELDDSALYLCASSLGSKVQNEQFFGPGTRLTVL.

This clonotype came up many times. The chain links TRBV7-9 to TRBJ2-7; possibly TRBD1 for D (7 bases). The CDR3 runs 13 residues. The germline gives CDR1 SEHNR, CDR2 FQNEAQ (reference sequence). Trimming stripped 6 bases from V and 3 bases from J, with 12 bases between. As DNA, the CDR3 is TGTGCCAGCAGGAAGCAGGGGGGCTACGAGCAGTACTTC. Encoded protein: CASRKQGGYEQYF.

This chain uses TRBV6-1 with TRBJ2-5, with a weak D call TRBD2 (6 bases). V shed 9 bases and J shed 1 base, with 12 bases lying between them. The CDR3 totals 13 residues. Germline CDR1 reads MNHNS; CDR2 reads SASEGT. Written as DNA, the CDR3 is TGTGCCAGTAAGACTAGTCTCCAAGAGACCCAGTACTTC. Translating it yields CASKTSLQETQYF.

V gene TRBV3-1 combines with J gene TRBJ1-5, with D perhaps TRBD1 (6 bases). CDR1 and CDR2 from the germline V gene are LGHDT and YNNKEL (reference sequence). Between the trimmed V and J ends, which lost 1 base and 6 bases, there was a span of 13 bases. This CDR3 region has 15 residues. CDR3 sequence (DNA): TGTGCCAGCAGCCAAGCGGGGGGGCAGGTTCAGCCCCAGCATTTT. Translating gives CASSQAGGQVQPQHF.

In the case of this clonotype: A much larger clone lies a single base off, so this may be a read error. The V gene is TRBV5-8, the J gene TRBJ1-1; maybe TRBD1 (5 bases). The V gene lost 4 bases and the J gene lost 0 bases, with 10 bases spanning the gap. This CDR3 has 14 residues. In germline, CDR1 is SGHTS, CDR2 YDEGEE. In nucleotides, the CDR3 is TGTGCCAGCAGCCTCAGGGCGTTGAACACTGAAGCTTTCTTT. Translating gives CASSLRALNTEAFF.

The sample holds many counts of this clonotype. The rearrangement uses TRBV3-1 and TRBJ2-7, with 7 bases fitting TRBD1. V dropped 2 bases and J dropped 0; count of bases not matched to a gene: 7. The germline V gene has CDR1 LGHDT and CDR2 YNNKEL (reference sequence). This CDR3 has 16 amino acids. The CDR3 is CASSQSLTGNSYEQYF. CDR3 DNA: TGTGCCAGCAGCCAAAGCCTGACAGGGAACTCCTACGAGCAGTACTTC.